These T cell receptor beta chains were read from a single sample in a study of Ad26.COV2.S vaccination and SARS-CoV-2 variants. Assay: immunoSEQ multiplex PCR; the TCRdb copy retains only in-frame clones and omits some. The table has approximately 280,000 clones, roughly 86% seen once. Sample: peripheral blood, taken in a trial of Ad26.COV2.S vaccine versus placebo. The receptors shown here come from a person aged 18-65 years who received the Ad26.COV2.S COVID-19 vaccine or a placebo. Each CDR3 is given with its conserved first and last residue. The D gene is left open where the match is weak. A row's size may be missing; if present it is once, few, many or a size class.

cdr3_nt: TGTGCCAGCAGAACCGGACTAGCGGGGACCGGGGAGCTGTTTTTT
cdr3_aa: CASRTGLAGTGELFF
d_call: TRBD2
cdr3_length: 15
j_call: TRBJ2-2
clone_size: -
v_call: TRBV7-2

cdr3_nt: TGTGCCAGCAGTTTAACTAGCGGGAGGGCCAGAAACACCGGGGAGCTGTTTTTT
cdr3_aa: CASSLTSGRARNTGELFF
d_call: TRBD2
cdr3_length: 18
j_call: TRBJ2-2
clone_size: -
v_call: TRBV27

cdr3_nt: TGTGCCAGCAGTTACTCAGGACTAGCTTATTATGACTCCTACGAGCAGTACTTC
cdr3_aa: CASSYSGLAYYDSYEQYF
d_call: TRBD2
cdr3_length: 18
j_call: TRBJ2-7
clone_size: -
v_call: TRBV6-7

cdr3_nt: TGTGATCGGGGTAAGGAAAAGGGCAGGCGGTTGATTCAGTACTTC
cdr3_aa: CDRGKEKGRRLIQYF
d_call: -
cdr3_length: 15
j_call: TRBJ2-4
clone_size: -
v_call: TRBV10-3

cdr3_nt: TGCAGTGCTAGTCCCTCTACAGGGACTGGAAACACCATATATTTT
cdr3_aa: CSASPSTGTGNTIYF
d_call: -
cdr3_length: 15
j_call: TRBJ1-3
clone_size: -
v_call: TRBV20-1

cdr3_nt: TGTGCCAGCACCCTGACAGGGGACACTGAAGCTTTCTTT
cdr3_aa: CASTLTGDTEAFF
d_call: TRBD1
cdr3_length: 13
j_call: TRBJ1-1
clone_size: -
v_call: TRBV7-8

cdr3_nt: TGTGCCAGCAGCGCCTCCGGGACAGGGTTATCCTATGGCTACACCTTC
cdr3_aa: CASSASGTGLSYGYTF
d_call: TRBD1
cdr3_length: 16
j_call: TRBJ1-2
clone_size: few
v_call: TRBV9

cdr3_nt: TGTGCCAGCAGTTCAACCGGGACTAGAGTCTACAATGAGCAGTTCTTC
cdr3_aa: CASSSTGTRVYNEQFF
d_call: TRBD2
cdr3_length: 16
j_call: TRBJ2-1
clone_size: -
v_call: TRBV28

cdr3_nt: TGTGCCAGCAGCCAACTAAACTCTAACTATGGCTACACCTTC
cdr3_aa: CASSQLNSNYGYTF
d_call: -
cdr3_length: 14
j_call: TRBJ1-2
clone_size: -
v_call: TRBV3-1/TRBV3-2

cdr3_nt: TGTGCCACCGCGCCCCGGGGAGGCACCGGGGAGCTGTTTTTT
cdr3_aa: CATAPRGGTGELFF
d_call: -
cdr3_length: 14
j_call: TRBJ2-2
clone_size: -
v_call: TRBV15

cdr3_nt: TGTGCCAGCAGCTTAGGAGTGGGACTAGCCATCCACGAGCAGTACTTC
cdr3_aa: CASSLGVGLAIHEQYF
d_call: TRBD2
cdr3_length: 16
j_call: TRBJ2-7
clone_size: once
v_call: TRBV7-2

cdr3_nt: TGTGCCAGCAGTTTAGACAGGGGGCTGGTTGGGGCCAACGTCCTGACTTTC
cdr3_aa: CASSLDRGLVGANVLTF
d_call: TRBD1
cdr3_length: 17
j_call: TRBJ2-6
clone_size: -
v_call: TRBV7-9

cdr3_nt: TGTGCCAGCAGCAGCTCCTATAATTCACCCCTCCACTTT
cdr3_aa: CASSSSYNSPLHF
d_call: -
cdr3_length: 13
j_call: TRBJ1-6
clone_size: -
v_call: TRBV3-1/TRBV3-2

cdr3_nt: TGCGCCAGCAGTAACTTTGGGGCCATAGGGGCAGATACGCAGTATTTT
cdr3_aa: CASSNFGAIGADTQYF
d_call: -
cdr3_length: 16
j_call: TRBJ2-3
clone_size: once
v_call: TRBV5-1

cdr3_nt: TGCGCCAGCACTAAGGACAGGGCCCAAGAGACCCAGTACTTC
cdr3_aa: CASTKDRAQETQYF
d_call: TRBD1
cdr3_length: 14
j_call: TRBJ2-5
clone_size: -
v_call: TRBV10-2

cdr3_nt: TGTGCCAGCACAAAAGGGAGGGGATTCAACGAGCAGTACTTC
cdr3_aa: CASTKGRGFNEQYF
d_call: TRBD2
cdr3_length: 14
j_call: TRBJ2-7
clone_size: -
v_call: TRBV27

cdr3_nt: TGTGCCAGCACCCTGGCGGGGGGGAACTATGGCTACACCTTC
cdr3_aa: CASTLAGGNYGYTF
d_call: -
cdr3_length: 14
j_call: TRBJ1-2
clone_size: -
v_call: TRBV3-1/TRBV3-2

cdr3_nt: TGTGCCAGCAGTTCCCCCAGGGCAGGGGGTGGAAAAAATCAGCCCCAGCATTTT
cdr3_aa: CASSSPRAGGGKNQPQHF
d_call: TRBD1
cdr3_length: 18
j_call: TRBJ1-5
clone_size: -
v_call: TRBV6-2/TRBV6-3

cdr3_nt: TGTGCCAGCAGTTACAAAGTGGCGAGCTATGGCTACACCTTC
cdr3_aa: CASSYKVASYGYTF
d_call: -
cdr3_length: 14
j_call: TRBJ1-2
clone_size: few
v_call: TRBV5-4

cdr3_nt: TGTGCCAGCAGCACTCCGACTAGCGGTTCGAACACCGGGGAGCTGTTTTTT
cdr3_aa: CASSTPTSGSNTGELFF
d_call: TRBD2
cdr3_length: 17
j_call: TRBJ2-2
clone_size: -
v_call: TRBV7-9

cdr3_nt: TGTGCCAGCAGCCGACCCCCAACCGGGACTAGCAGTTCTCCGGGCTACAATGAGCAGTTCTTC
cdr3_aa: CASSRPPTGTSSSPGYNEQFF
d_call: TRBD2
cdr3_length: 21
j_call: TRBJ2-1
clone_size: -
v_call: TRBV9

cdr3_nt: TGTGCCAGCAGCCAAGGTGGGAGGGGGCACGAGGAAAAACTGTTTTTT
cdr3_aa: CASSQGGRGHEEKLFF
d_call: TRBD1
cdr3_length: 16
j_call: TRBJ1-4
clone_size: -
v_call: TRBV3-1/TRBV3-2

cdr3_nt: TGTGCCAGCAGCCAGGTTAACTATGGCTACACCTTC
cdr3_aa: CASSQVNYGYTF
d_call: -
cdr3_length: 12
j_call: TRBJ1-2
clone_size: -
v_call: TRBV3-1/TRBV3-2

cdr3_nt: TGTGCTAGTGCCCCAGGGGGGTACGGGGCCCCTGAAGCTTTCTTT
cdr3_aa: CASAPGGYGAPEAFF
d_call: TRBD1
cdr3_length: 15
j_call: TRBJ1-1
clone_size: -
v_call: TRBV12-5

cdr3_nt: TGTGCCAGCAGCTTGGAGGTGTCACGGACCACAGATACGCAGTATTTT
cdr3_aa: CASSLEVSRTTDTQYF
d_call: -
cdr3_length: 16
j_call: TRBJ2-3
clone_size: -
v_call: TRBV5-4

cdr3_nt: TGTGCCAGCAGCGCAACCTCGGGGGGGTGGACTGAAGCTTTCTTT
cdr3_aa: CASSATSGGWTEAFF
d_call: -
cdr3_length: 15
j_call: TRBJ1-1
clone_size: -
v_call: TRBV7-9

cdr3_nt: TGTGCCAGCAGCCCCCCCGGGGGGGACTACAATGAGCAGTTCTTC
cdr3_aa: CASSPPGGDYNEQFF
d_call: TRBD2
cdr3_length: 15
j_call: TRBJ2-1
clone_size: -
v_call: TRBV13

cdr3_nt: TGTGCCAGTAGCCCCGACACTTACAATGAGCAGTTCTTC
cdr3_aa: CASSPDTYNEQFF
d_call: -
cdr3_length: 13
j_call: TRBJ2-1
clone_size: -
v_call: TRBV19

cdr3_nt: TGTGCCAGCAGCTATGGACTAGCGGGTACCTTTTCAGGGGAGACCCAGTACTTC
cdr3_aa: CASSYGLAGTFSGETQYF
d_call: TRBD2
cdr3_length: 18
j_call: TRBJ2-5
clone_size: -
v_call: TRBV7-9

cdr3_nt: TGTGCCAGCAGTAACACTCAGGGGATTAGGCCTGGAAACACCATATATTTT
cdr3_aa: CASSNTQGIRPGNTIYF
d_call: -
cdr3_length: 17
j_call: TRBJ1-3
clone_size: -
v_call: TRBV2

cdr3_nt: TGCAGCGTTGGCCTGGGACAGGGTATTCATGGCTACACCTTC
cdr3_aa: CSVGLGQGIHGYTF
d_call: TRBD1
cdr3_length: 14
j_call: TRBJ1-2
clone_size: -
v_call: TRBV29-1

cdr3_nt: TGCGCCAGCAGCGGCGGACAGGGTAATATCGGGGAGCTGTTTTTT
cdr3_aa: CASSGGQGNIGELFF
d_call: TRBD1
cdr3_length: 15
j_call: TRBJ2-2
clone_size: -
v_call: TRBV5-1

cdr3_nt: TGTGCCAGCAGCTTACAGGGGGCAGGGGAAAAACTGTTTTTT
cdr3_aa: CASSLQGAGEKLFF
d_call: TRBD1
cdr3_length: 14
j_call: TRBJ1-4
clone_size: -
v_call: TRBV5-4

cdr3_nt: TGTGCCACCAGTGACCCAGCGGGTCAGTCACGTGAGCAGTTCTTC
cdr3_aa: CATSDPAGQSREQFF
d_call: -
cdr3_length: 15
j_call: TRBJ2-1
clone_size: -
v_call: TRBV24-1

cdr3_nt: TGCGCCAGCAGCTTGGGACGGTATGATTCACCCCTCCACTTT
cdr3_aa: CASSLGRYDSPLHF
d_call: -
cdr3_length: 14
j_call: TRBJ1-6
clone_size: -
v_call: TRBV5-1

cdr3_nt: TGTGCCAGCCTAGGGGTGGGCACTGAAGCTTTCTTT
cdr3_aa: CASLGVGTEAFF
d_call: -
cdr3_length: 12
j_call: TRBJ1-1
clone_size: -
v_call: TRBV2

cdr3_nt: TGTGCCAGCAGCTTCGACGAGGGTTTTACTGGCTACACCTTC
cdr3_aa: CASSFDEGFTGYTF
d_call: -
cdr3_length: 14
j_call: TRBJ1-2
clone_size: -
v_call: TRBV7-2

cdr3_nt: TGTGCCAGTCGAGAAAGGAGGGAGAACGGCTACACCTTC
cdr3_aa: CASRERRENGYTF
d_call: -
cdr3_length: 13
j_call: TRBJ1-2
clone_size: -
v_call: TRBV21-1

cdr3_nt: TGCAGTGCTAGTGGGGGACTCTCGAGCTCCTACGAGCAGTACTTC
cdr3_aa: CSASGGLSSSYEQYF
d_call: -
cdr3_length: 15
j_call: TRBJ2-7
clone_size: -
v_call: TRBV20-1

cdr3_nt: TGTGCCAGCAGCTTAGACAGGGGAGCTGCTGGGCCCCAGCATTTT
cdr3_aa: CASSLDRGAAGPQHF
d_call: TRBD1
cdr3_length: 15
j_call: TRBJ1-5
clone_size: few
v_call: TRBV7-2

cdr3_nt: TGCGCCAGCAGTGAGAGGGCGACGGTGAACACTGAAGCTTTCTTT
cdr3_aa: CASSERATVNTEAFF
d_call: -
cdr3_length: 15
j_call: TRBJ1-1
clone_size: -
v_call: TRBV10-2

cdr3_nt: TGTGCCAGCAGGACAGGGGGCCCCCAGGCCTATGGCTACACCTTC
cdr3_aa: CASRTGGPQAYGYTF
d_call: TRBD1
cdr3_length: 15
j_call: TRBJ1-2
clone_size: -
v_call: TRBV6-5

cdr3_nt: TGTGCCAGTAGTATCGCCAGGGACTTTTACAATGAGCAGTTCTTC
cdr3_aa: CASSIARDFYNEQFF
d_call: -
cdr3_length: 15
j_call: TRBJ2-1
clone_size: -
v_call: TRBV19

cdr3_nt: TGTGCCAGCAGCCAATCGACCCCCCCTGAGACCCAGTACTTC
cdr3_aa: CASSQSTPPETQYF
d_call: -
cdr3_length: 14
j_call: TRBJ2-5
clone_size: -
v_call: TRBV16

cdr3_nt: TGTGCCAGTAGTTCATTCGGATACTATGGCTACACCTTC
cdr3_aa: CASSSFGYYGYTF
d_call: -
cdr3_length: 13
j_call: TRBJ1-2
clone_size: -
v_call: TRBV19

cdr3_nt: TGTGCCAGCAGCTTAGTAGGTGGGGGACAGGGGGCCTACGAGCAGTACTTC
cdr3_aa: CASSLVGGGQGAYEQYF
d_call: TRBD1
cdr3_length: 17
j_call: TRBJ2-7
clone_size: -
v_call: TRBV7-2

cdr3_nt: TGTGCCAGCAGTTTTGGGGGCACCCAAGAGACCCAGTACTTC
cdr3_aa: CASSFGGTQETQYF
d_call: -
cdr3_length: 14
j_call: TRBJ2-5
clone_size: once
v_call: TRBV27

cdr3_nt: TGTGCCACCAGTGATTTAGGGGGAAATGAGCAGTTCTTC
cdr3_aa: CATSDLGGNEQFF
d_call: -
cdr3_length: 13
j_call: TRBJ2-1
clone_size: -
v_call: TRBV24-1

cdr3_nt: TGTGCCTGGAATAACGACGCGGTAAATGAGCAGTTCTTC
cdr3_aa: CAWNNDAVNEQFF
d_call: -
cdr3_length: 13
j_call: TRBJ2-1
clone_size: -
v_call: TRBV30

cdr3_nt: TGCGCCAGCAGCTCCGACGTGGCGGGACCCTACGAGCAGTACTTC
cdr3_aa: CASSSDVAGPYEQYF
d_call: -
cdr3_length: 15
j_call: TRBJ2-7
clone_size: -
v_call: TRBV5-1

cdr3_nt: TGCGCCAGCAGCTTAGCACTAGCGCCCAATGAGCAGTTCTTC
cdr3_aa: CASSLALAPNEQFF
d_call: TRBD2
cdr3_length: 14
j_call: TRBJ2-1
clone_size: -
v_call: TRBV5-1

cdr3_nt: TGTGCCAGCAGCGGATCGGGACAGAGCTCTGGAAACACCATATATTTT
cdr3_aa: CASSGSGQSSGNTIYF
d_call: TRBD1
cdr3_length: 16
j_call: TRBJ1-3
clone_size: -
v_call: TRBV2

cdr3_nt: TGCGCCAGCAGCTTGCGTTTTTTTCCTAGCGGGAGTTACGAGCAGTACTTC
cdr3_aa: CASSLRFFPSGSYEQYF
d_call: TRBD2
cdr3_length: 17
j_call: TRBJ2-7
clone_size: -
v_call: TRBV5-1